The rows below give T cell receptor beta chains drawn from one sample of a study of cytomegalovirus exposure and HLA in healthy donors. Sequenced by immunoSEQ multiplex PCR; TCRdb stores in-frame clones only, minus some. The sample has about 110,000 clones, roughly 69% seen once. The sample taken for sequencing was PBMCs. These receptors were obtained from a woman in her 30s in good health and CMV-seronegative. Each CDR3 is given with its conserved first and last residue. Each record gives: V gene, clone size, J gene, D gene, CDR3 length, CDR3 DNA, CDR3 protein. A D gene is named only where the DNA matches it firmly. The size of a clone is reported for some rows only, either as once, few or many, or as a class for expanded clones.

>TRBV5-4|few|TRBJ1-1|-|15
TGTGCCAGCAGCTGGAGGGCCAGGGCGAACACTGAAGCTTTCTTT
CASSWRARANTEAFF
>TRBV11-1|-|TRBJ1-1|TRBD1|16
TGTGCCAGCAGGCAGGGTCCGGGACAGACAGACACTGAAGCTTTCTTT
CASRQGPGQTDTEAFF
>TRBV2|once|TRBJ1-6|-|15
TGTGCCAGCGGGGGACATAGCTCCTATAATTCACCCCTCCACTTT
CASGGHSSYNSPLHF
>TRBV7-3|-|TRBJ2-2|-|16
TGTGCCAGCAGCTTAGGCCCTTTAACGAACACCGGGGAGCTGTTTTTT
CASSLGPLTNTGELFF
>TRBV11-2|-|TRBJ2-2|TRBD2|15
TGTGCCAGCAGCTCGTATCACGGGAGGTCCGGGGAGCTGTTTTTT
CASSSYHGRSGELFF
>TRBV18|-|TRBJ2-7|TRBD2|15
TGTGCCAGCTCACCCCCTAGCGGGAACTCCTACGAGCAGTACTTC
CASSPPSGNSYEQYF
>TRBV7-3|few|TRBJ2-7|TRBD1|14
TGTGCCAGCAGCCTCAAGACAGGGTCCTACGAGCAGTACTTC
CASSLKTGSYEQYF
>TRBV10-3|few|TRBJ1-5|TRBD1|15
TGTGCCATCAGTGAGTCGCGGGACAGCCATCAGCCCCAGCATTTT
CAISESRDSHQPQHF
>TRBV9|once|TRBJ1-1|TRBD1|15
TGTGCCAGCAGCGGTCCGACAGGGGGGAACACTGAAGCTTTCTTT
CASSGPTGGNTEAFF
>TRBV5-4|-|TRBJ2-7|-|13
TGTGCCAGCAGCTTCGACAGTCCCCACGAGCAGTACTTC
CASSFDSPHEQYF
>TRBV13|-|TRBJ2-7|-|15
TGTGCCAGCAGCTCAGAGGATTCCCCTTCCCACGAGCAGTACTTC
CASSSEDSPSHEQYF
>TRBV6-5|-|TRBJ1-1|-|11
TGTGCCAGCAGTCGGTACACTGAAGCTTTCTTT
CASSRYTEAFF
>TRBV7-6|-|TRBJ2-6|-|17
TGTGCCAGCAGCGTCCCGGGACTTATCTCTGGGGCCAACGTCCTGACTTTC
CASSVPGLISGANVLTF
>TRBV28|-|TRBJ2-1|TRBD2|16
TGTGCCAGCAGTTCCTTAGCGGGAGGGTCCTACAATGAGCAGTTCTTC
CASSSLAGGSYNEQFF
>TRBV6-5|-|TRBJ1-1|TRBD1|13
TGTGCCAGCAGCCAGGGACAGGGGGCTCCAGTTTTCTTT
CASSQGQGAPVFF
>TRBV4-3|once|TRBJ1-4|-|15
TGCGCCAGCAGCCAAGATTTCCAGGGGAATGAAAAACTGTTTTTT
CASSQDFQGNEKLFF
>TRBV28|once|TRBJ1-1|-|15
TGTGCCAGCAGTTTCACACTGGACAGGAACACTGAAGCTTTCTTT
CASSFTLDRNTEAFF
>TRBV27|-|TRBJ2-7|TRBD2|16
TGTGCCAGCAGTTCGGATACTAGCGGGAACTCCTACGAGCAGTACTTC
CASSSDTSGNSYEQYF
>TRBV27|-|TRBJ1-1|TRBD1|14
TGTGCCAGTCGGACAGGGCGGTTAGGCACTGAAGCTTTCTTT
CASRTGRLGTEAFF
>TRBV4-1|few|TRBJ2-7|TRBD2|18
TGCGCCAGCAGCCTCAGGGAAACTAGCGGGGGGTTGGCCTACGAGCAGTACTTC
CASSLRETSGGLAYEQYF
>TRBV5-1|once|TRBJ2-1|-|16
TGCGCCAGCAGCCTAAACCCTAGCGTCTCCTACAATGAGCAGTTCTTC
CASSLNPSVSYNEQFF
>TRBV6-4|-|TRBJ2-4|TRBD1|12
TGTGCCACCCGACAGGGGATTAACATTCAGTACTTC
CATRQGINIQYF